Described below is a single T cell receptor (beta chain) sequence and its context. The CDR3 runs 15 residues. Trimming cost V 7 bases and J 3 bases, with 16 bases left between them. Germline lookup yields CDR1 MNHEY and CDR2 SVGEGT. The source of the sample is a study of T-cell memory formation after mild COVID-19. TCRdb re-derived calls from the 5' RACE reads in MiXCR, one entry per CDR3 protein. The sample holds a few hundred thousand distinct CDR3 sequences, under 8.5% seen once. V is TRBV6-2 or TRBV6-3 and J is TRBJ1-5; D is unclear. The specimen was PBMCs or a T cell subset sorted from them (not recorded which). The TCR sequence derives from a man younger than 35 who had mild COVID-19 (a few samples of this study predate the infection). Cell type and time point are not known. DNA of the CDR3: TGTGCCAGCACTAAGGATACCGGGTCCAATCAGCCCCAGCATTTT. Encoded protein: CASTKDTGSNQPQHF.